The 32 T cell receptor beta chains below were found in one sample sequenced in a study of CD8 T cells in ankylosing spondylitis (dated by TCRdb to 2016 to 2017). These TCRs are of unknown antigen specificity. Summary of the overall study and its limitations: A TCR beta motif of eight highly homologous amino acid variants appeared characteristic of blood from ankylosing spondylitis patients.

The library came from 5' RACE. The sequencer was an Illumina HiSeq 2500. TCRdb applied fastp at Q25 and MiXCR to the public reads, then kept only in-frame beta chains. Rows with a matching CDR3 protein are joined into one entry that keeps the most common DNA and genes. This sample has a few hundred thousand distinct CDR3 sequences in its table, and roughly 8% of those were observed once. Of the sample, 13% to 15% falls within the top ten clones. Sequencing was carried out using blood, either unsorted or a sorted T cell fraction (not recorded which). These TCRs come from a male donor with ankylosing spondylitis.

There are a few counts of this clonotype. This chain connects TRBV14 to TRBJ2-7; 7 nucleotides line up with TRBD2. In germline, CDR1 is SGHDN, CDR2 FVKESK. CDR3 size: 16 residues. The junction had 6 bases not matched to a gene; V was cut back by 0 bases and J by 1 base. The CDR3 spells CASSQETASGSYEQYF. The CDR3 nucleotides read TGTGCCAGCAGCCAAGAAACTGCTAGCGGTTCCTACGAGCAGTACTTC. The entire variable domain, with the rest obtained from reference TRBV14 and TRBJ2-7, is as follows: EAGVTQFPSHSVIEKGQTVTLRCDPISGHDNLYWYRRVMGKEIKFLLHFVKESKQDESGMPNNRFLAERTGGTYSTLKVQPAELEDSGVYFCASSQETASGSYEQYFGPGTRLTVT.

The sample holds a few counts of this clonotype. The rearrangement uses TRBV20-1 and TRBJ2-1; possibly TRBD2 for D (6 bases). Germline loops: CDR1 DFQATT, CDR2 SNEGSKA (reference sequence). CDR3 length equals 14 residues. V lost 3 bases, J lost 9 bases, and 18 bases lay in between. The CDR3, as DNA: TGCAGTGCTAGTCTTTTCGCTAGCGTCATTGAGCAGTTCTTC. It yields the protein CSASLFASVIEQFF.

This clonotype was recorded at least ten times. The gene calls are TRBV5-1 and TRBJ2-1, with 11 bases that match TRBD2. CDR1 is SGHRS, CDR2 YFSETQ, per germline. The CDR3 covers 19 residues. Trimming took 4 bases from V and 7 from J; bases not matched to a gene: 19. CDR3 amino acids: CASSPPGLAVAKRGNEQFF. The CDR3, as DNA: TGCGCCAGCAGCCCGCCGGGACTAGCGGTCGCTAAAAGGGGGAATGAGCAGTTCTTC.

The CDR3 coding sequence is TGCGCCAGCAGCTTGGATAGCTTTGACGGAGAGACCCAGTACTTC. Amino acids: CASSLDSFDGETQYF. The genes are TRBV5-1 and TRBJ2-5; D is undetermined. V was clipped by 0 bases and J by 4 bases, with 13 bases between them. Germline V gives CDR1 SGHRS, CDR2 YFSETQ. This CDR3 is built from 15 residues.

The chain recombines TRBV20-1 with TRBJ2-1, with 12 bases that match TRBD2. Germline assignment: CDR1 DFQATT and CDR2 SNEGSKA (reference sequence). With 6 bases clipped from V and 0 bases from J, the junction kept 9 bases outside the gene matches. The CDR3 has 17 amino acids. The CDR3 loop reads CSATGLAGSDSYNEQFF. CDR3 in DNA: TGCAGTGCCACGGGACTAGCGGGTTCTGACTCCTACAATGAGCAGTTCTTC.

The V and J genes are TRBV18 and TRBJ1-5; D is unresolved. This CDR3 has 14 residues. CDR1 is KGHSH and CDR2 is LQKENI in the germline V gene. The V gene lost 2 bases and the J gene lost 7 bases, with 12 bases spanning the gap. CDR3 amino acids: CASSPYDGVQPQHF. In nucleotides, the CDR3 is TGTGCCAGCTCACCATACGACGGGGTCCAGCCCCAGCATTTT.

This clonotype was detected only a few times. The rearrangement links TRBV7-2 to TRBJ2-1; D may be TRBD1 (6 bases). The CDR3 spans 16 residues. V lost 3 bases and J lost 1, with 13 bases in between. Per the germline V gene, CDR1 is SGHTA and CDR2 is FQGNSA. CDR3: CASSFLGTQSYNEQFF. In DNA form, the CDR3 reads TGTGCCAGCAGCTTCCTGGGGACACAATCCTACAATGAGCAGTTCTTC.

The chain uses TRBV5-1 and TRBJ2-3; weak D call: TRBD1 (5 bases). Germline CDR1 is SGHRS and CDR2 is YFSETQ. The CDR3 runs 15 residues. V gave up 0 bases and J gave up 4 bases, with 12 bases separating them. The chain's CDR3 is CASSLVGATPDTQYF. CDR3 coding DNA: TGCGCCAGCAGCTTGGTTGGGGCGACGCCAGATACGCAGTATTTT.

This chain joins TRBV4-1 and TRBJ2-3; 8 bases are shared with TRBD2. CDR3 length: 16 residues. The germline V gene encodes CDR1 MGHRA and CDR2 YSYEKL. J lost 4 bases, V lost 4 bases, and 10 bases had no gene match. The CDR3 DNA reads as TGCGCCAGCAGCCGCACGGGAGGGGTGTTCGCAGATACGCAGTATTTT. Amino acid sequence: CASSRTGGVFADTQYF.

This clonotype was seen a few times. The genes are TRBV11-3 and TRBJ1-5; D is ambiguous. Germline-derived CDR1 and CDR2 are SGHNT and YENEEA. With 0 bases removed from V and 15 bases from J, the gap between germline ends came to 15 bases. The CDR3 extends over 13 amino acids. CDR3 protein: CASSLDPGRPLHF. As DNA, the CDR3 is TGTGCCAGCAGCTTAGATCCGGGCCGTCCGTTGCATTTT. The full variable domain, rest sourced from reference TRBV11-3 and TRBJ1-5, is EAGVVQSPRYKIIEKKQPVAFWCNPISGHNTLYWYLQNLGQGPELLIRYENEEAVDDSQLPKDRFSAERLKGVDSTLKIQPAELGDSAVYLCASSLDPGRPLHFGDGTRLSIL.

Concerning this clonotype: The junction departs from the called germline gene at one end, perhaps through a read error. This chain joins TRBV28 and TRBJ2-7; a weak D match, TRBD2 (6 bases). This CDR3 region has 14 residues. Per germline, CDR1 MDHEN and CDR2 SYDVKM. CDR3 in DNA: TGTGCCACCAGTCGGCGGGGATATGCCCACGAGCAGTACTTC. Translating it yields CATSRRGYAHEQYF.

This clonotype was seen at least ten times. The genes are TRBV29-1 and TRBJ2-7; 11 bases align to TRBD1. The V and J ends lost 7 bases and 6 bases, in that order; junction bases with no gene match: 2. Germline V gene data show CDR1 as SQVTM and CDR2 as ANQGSEA. The CDR3 has 11 amino acids. As DNA, the CDR3 is TGCAGCGCTGGACAGGGGGCCGAGCAGTACTTC. Protein: CSAGQGAEQYF.

V and J are TRBV7-9 and TRBJ2-7, with 10 bases that match TRBD1. The J segment lost 3 bases and the V segment lost 2 bases, leaving 4 bases of the junction unmatched. CDR1 and CDR2 from the germline V gene are SEHNR and FQNEAQ (reference sequence). The CDR3 extends over 15 amino acids. The CDR3 protein is CASSLKGQGSYEQYF. CDR3 bases: TGTGCCAGCAGCTTAAAGGGACAGGGGAGCTACGAGCAGTACTTC.

The rearrangement links TRBV28 to TRBJ2-1; tentatively, D is TRBD2 (6 bases). The CDR3 is made up of 16 amino acids. Germline V gives CDR1 MDHEN, CDR2 SYDVKM. The V end was cut by 5 bases, the J end by 4 bases, with 18 bases between. The CDR3 DNA reads as TGTGCCAGCAGTCCCCACTGGCGGGAAGTATACAATGAGCAGTTCTTC. Amino acids: CASSPHWREVYNEQFF.

This clonotype was counted at least ten times. The J gene is TRBJ2-1, the V gene TRBV3-1, with TRBD2 identical over 7 bases. With 4 bases clipped from V and 1 base from J, the junction kept 4 bases outside the gene matches. Germline V gives CDR1 LGHDT, CDR2 YNNKEL (reference sequence). The CDR3 runs to 15 residues. CDR3 nucleotide sequence: TGTGCCAGCAGCCTCGGGACTACTTCCTACAATGAGCAGTTCTTC. Amino acid sequence: CASSLGTTSYNEQFF.

The CDR3 region is CASSQGGTPSDKNIQYF. CDR3 nucleotide sequence: TGTGCCAGCAGCCAAGGCGGGACCCCTTCGGACAAAAACATTCAGTACTTC. The V and J genes are TRBV4-2 and TRBJ2-4; maybe TRBD2 (6 bases). V was trimmed by 1 base and J by 3 bases, leaving 16 bases between them. Germline CDR1 LGHNA, CDR2 YNFKEQ. This CDR3 region has 17 residues.

The V and J genes are TRBV5-1 and TRBJ1-2, with D possibly matching TRBD1 (5 bases). The CDR3 length is 13 residues. Germline V gene data show CDR1 as SGHRS and CDR2 as YFSETQ. The germline V and J ends were trimmed by 0 bases and 7 bases, with 10 bases remaining between them. CDR3 DNA: TGCGCCAGCAGCTTGGACGGGGCGCGTGGCTACACCTTC. This codes for CASSLDGARGYTF.

The sample holds a few counts of this clonotype. This rearrangement joins TRBV11-3 to TRBJ2-2, with D unresolved. The germline V gene encodes CDR1 SGHNT and CDR2 YENEEA. V was trimmed by 4 bases and J by 0 bases, leaving 9 bases between them. There are 15 residues in the CDR3. The CDR3 bases are TGTGCCAGCAGCTCACAGAATGCGAACACCGGGGAGCTGTTTTTT. It specifies CASSSQNANTGELFF.

This clonotype was counted ten times or more. Here the CDR3 reads CSVADRGKEAFF. The CDR3 DNA is TGCAGCGTTGCGGACAGGGGAAAGGAAGCTTTCTTT. The chain joins TRBV29-1 to TRBJ1-1; 9 bases agree with TRBD1. V lost 4 bases and J lost 8; bases outside the gene matches: 5. The CDR3 extends over 12 amino acids. The germline V gene has CDR1 SQVTM and CDR2 ANQGSEA.

The chain recombines TRBV29-1 with TRBJ1-2, with D unclear. This CDR3 contains 13 residues. V was clipped by 6 bases and J by 4 bases, with 15 bases between them. From germline, CDR1 is SQVTM and CDR2 ANQGSEA. CDR3 coding DNA: TGCAGCGTAGAGAACAACCAATCCTATGGCTACACCTTC. This gives the protein CSVENNQSYGYTF.

This clonotype was observed a handful of times. J is TRBJ2-7 and V is TRBV20-1; D gene uncertain. V was clipped by 3 bases and J by 5 bases, with 5 bases between them. Germline-derived CDR1 and CDR2 are DFQATT and SNEGSKA (reference sequence). The CDR3 is 10 amino acids. The chain's CDR3 is CSASGHEQYF. In DNA, the CDR3 is TGCAGTGCTAGTGGTCACGAGCAGTACTTC.

This clonotype was counted ten times or more. This chain joins TRBV29-1 and TRBJ1-3; maybe TRBD1 (5 bases). The germline V gene has CDR1 SQVTM and CDR2 ANQGSEA. Trimming stripped 6 bases from V and 4 bases from J, with 13 bases between. The CDR3 is 13 amino acids. The CDR3 DNA follows: TGCAGCGTCCTAGGGACCGCAGGAAACACCATATATTTT. Protein sequence: CSVLGTAGNTIYF.

V and J are TRBV20-1 and TRBJ2-4; 7 positions agree with TRBD1. This CDR3 is 15 amino acids long. The V gene's germline CDR1 is DFQATT and CDR2 SNEGSKA (reference sequence). Losses at the gene ends were 1 base for V and 0 bases for J; bases not matched to a gene: 3. The CDR3 here is CSARGQGLAKNIQYF. CDR3 coding DNA: TGCAGTGCTAGAGGACAGGGTTTAGCCAAAAACATTCAGTACTTC.

This clonotype showed up just a few times. J is TRBJ1-2 and V is TRBV5-6; no reliable D call. The CDR3 is made up of 13 amino acids. CDR1 and CDR2 from the germline V gene are SGHDT and YYEEEE. V lost 0 bases, J lost 7 bases, and 10 bases lay in between. CDR3 amino acids: CASSLVARSGYTF. The CDR3 DNA follows: TGTGCCAGCAGCTTGGTTGCTCGGAGTGGCTACACCTTC. The variable domain in full, completed from reference TRBV5-6 and TRBJ1-2, reads DAGVTQSPTHLIKTRGQQVTLRCSPKSGHDTVSWYQQALGQGPQFIFQYYEEEERQRGNFPDRFSGHQFPNYSSELNVNALLLGDSALYLCASSLVARSGYTFGSGTRLTVV.

This clonotype was counted a few times. CDR3 nucleotide sequence: TGTGCCATCAGTGGGGCGTTAGGAATATACGAGCAGTACTTC. This codes for CAISGALGIYEQYF. V gene TRBV10-3 combines with J gene TRBJ2-7; no clear D gene. Trimming removed 4 bases at V and 4 bases at J, with 14 bases between. CDR3 length: 14 residues. CDR1 ENHRY and CDR2 SYGVKD come from the germline V gene.

The rearrangement uses TRBV7-3 and TRBJ2-1; the D is unclear. This CDR3 region has 13 residues. Germline assignment: CDR1 SGHTA and CDR2 FQGTGA. The V end lost 1 base, the J end lost 5 bases, and 6 bases lay between the germline ends. The DNA for the CDR3 is TGTGCCAGCAGCTTAAATCAGGACAATGAGCAGTTCTTC. Amino acids: CASSLNQDNEQFF.

This clonotype turned up a few times. V and J are TRBV28 and TRBJ2-2, with 11 bases identical to TRBD1. From germline, CDR1 is MDHEN and CDR2 SYDVKM. The CDR3 consists of 16 residues. After removal of 4 bases from V and 8 bases from J, the junction contained 9 bases not matched to a gene. CDR3 DNA sequence: TGTGCCAGCAGTTCGCCCGGACAGGGGGCGCGGGGGGAGCTGTTTTTT. Its protein product is CASSSPGQGARGELFF.

The rearrangement joins TRBV12-3 or TRBV12-4 to TRBJ1-3; D gene ambiguous. There are 14 residues in the CDR3. V lost 3 bases to trimming and J lost 2 bases, with 8 bases between them. CDR3 DNA: TGTGCCAGCAGTTTTCGGACGACTGGAAACACCATATATTTT. Protein product: CASSFRTTGNTIYF.

This clonotype showed up many times. The V call is TRBV5-1, the J call TRBJ2-1, with TRBD1 matching 10 bases. J lost 7 bases, V lost 4 bases, and 2 bases had no gene match. Germline V CDR1 and CDR2: SGHRS, YFSETQ. The CDR3 is 13 residues long. The CDR3 is CASSGGQGNEQFF. In nucleotides, the CDR3 is TGCGCCAGCAGCGGGGGACAGGGGAATGAGCAGTTCTTC.

In its sample, this clonotype was seen many times. This chain connects TRBV19 to TRBJ1-5; 11 bases are shared with TRBD1. V was pared by 3 bases and J by 9 bases, with 7 bases of the junction left unmatched. The CDR3 totals 15 residues. Germline V gene data show CDR1 as LNHDA and CDR2 as SQIVND (reference sequence). The CDR3 protein is CASSIGQGASSPQHF. CDR3 bases: TGTGCCAGTAGTATTGGACAGGGGGCCTCTTCGCCCCAGCATTTT.

V gene TRBV28 combines with J gene TRBJ2-7, with D uncertain. CDR3 size: 11 residues. V was pared by 8 bases and J by 9 bases, with 14 bases between. The V gene's germline CDR1 is MDHEN and CDR2 SYDVKM. CDR3 residues: CASQSVDGQYF. The CDR3, as DNA: TGTGCCAGCCAATCCGTAGATGGGCAGTACTTC.

The rearrangement links TRBV15 to TRBJ2-5; D not certain. V was cut by 0 bases and J by 5 bases, with 13 bases left in between. The CDR3 loop spans 15 amino acids. Germline V gives CDR1 LNHNV, CDR2 YYDKDF (reference sequence). The chain's CDR3 is CATSRDRVAWETQYF. CDR3 nucleotide sequence: TGTGCCACCAGCAGAGATCGGGTGGCCTGGGAGACCCAGTACTTC. The variable domain in full, completed from reference TRBV15 and TRBJ2-5, reads DAMVIQNPRYQVTQFGKPVTLSCSQTLNHNVMYWYQQKSSQAPKLLFHYYDKDFNNEADTPDNFQSRRPNTSFCFLDIRSPGLGDTAMYLCATSRDRVAWETQYFGPGTRLLVL.